This TCR beta chain comes out of a study of T-cell memory formation after mild COVID-19. The overall study: Across donors, TCR clusters were largely donor specific. Study conclusions and caveats: Memory from before infection featured some responding clones, which suggests cross-reactive memory joined. The study found contracting CD4+ clones mainly in CM and EM and contracting CD8+ clones in EMRA.

This clonotype was counted between two and nine times. What it binds is unknown. The CDR3 spans 14 residues. Per the germline V gene, CDR1 is SQVTM and CDR2 is ANQGSEA. The V and J ends lost 7 bases and 2 bases, in that order; junction bases with no gene match: 5. TCRdb re-analysed the 5' RACE reads in MiXCR, keeping a single row per CDR3 protein. Of a few hundred thousand distinct CDR3 sequences in the sample, around 30% were seen once. The TCR originated in an adult woman who had mild COVID-19 (a few samples of this study predate the infection). Cell type and time point are not known. The chain is built from TRBV29-1 and TRBJ2-6, with 7 bases that match TRBD1. Sequenced input: PBMCs or a T cell subset sorted from them (not recorded which). DNA of the CDR3: TGCAGCGCTACAGGGGAGACTGGGGCCAACGTCCTGACTTTC. Amino acid sequence: CSATGETGANVLTF.